This passage covers 6 T cell receptor beta chains from one sample sequenced in a study of vaccination and CD4 T cells after COVID-19. Sequence data for DNA of cultured CD4+ T cells were generated by the Oncomine TCR Beta short-read assay. TCRdb ran MiXCR on the PCR reads and lists one entry per CDR3 protein. The sample includes around 20,000 distinct CDR3 sequences, more than 20% of them seen just once. Sample treatment: approximately 10-day PBMC culture with coronavirus spike peptide pools or control peptides (ViraFEST assay). Their recognized antigens are unknown. Sequenced sample: cultured CD4+ T cells from blood. Source of these receptors: a human donor with COVID-19.

This clonotype was picked up a small number of times. This sequence joins TRBV19 and TRBJ2-3, with D possibly matching TRBD2 (6 bases). V was cut by 7 bases and J by 2 bases, with 7 bases left in between. CDR1 and CDR2 (germline): LNHDA, SQIVND (reference sequence). The CDR3 runs 12 residues. The CDR3 bases are TGTGCCAGTAAGGGACTCACAGATACGCAGTATTTT. Translated, it gives CASKGLTDTQYF.

V usage is TRBV2 and J usage is TRBJ2-1; D is unclear. The CDR3 sequence is 14 residues long. The V end was cut by 2 bases, the J end by 0 bases, with 5 bases between. Germline V lookup: CDR1 SNHLY, CDR2 FYNNEI. CDR3 coding DNA: TGTGCCAGCAGTGAATTTAGCTCCTACAATGAGCAGTTCTTC. Translated, it gives CASSEFSSYNEQFF.

The V gene is TRBV7-2, the J gene TRBJ2-5; D may match TRBD1 or TRBD2 (5 bases each). This CDR3 has 14 amino acids. Trimming cost V 5 bases and J 4 bases, with 14 bases left between them. Germline V gene data show CDR1 as SGHTA and CDR2 as FQGNSA. The CDR3: CASSQGSGGETQYF. CDR3 DNA: TGTGCCAGCAGCCAAGGTTCTGGGGGAGAGACCCAGTACTTC.

The chain uses TRBV5-6 and TRBJ1-2, with no clear D. Trimming shortened V by 0 bases and J by 7 bases, and 13 bases separated the two germline ends. The CDR3 consists of 14 residues. The germline V gene has CDR1 SGHDT and CDR2 YYEEEE. The CDR3 region has the DNA TGTGCCAGCAGCTTGGATTTAGAGGGAGCTGGCTACACCTTC. It is translated as CASSLDLEGAGYTF.

This clonotype was seen only a few times. The rearrangement uses TRBV6-1 and TRBJ2-1, with a possible D match to TRBD1 (6 bases). The J call may not be correct, given that the DNA end is closer to TRBJ2-7. The CDR3 totals 13 residues. Germline V gene lookup returns CDR1 MNHNS and CDR2 SASEGT. CDR3 DNA sequence: TGTGCCAGCAGGCGACAGGAATCCTACGAGCAGTACTTC. Protein product: CASRRQESYEQYF.

This clonotype was seen more than once but under ten times. This rearrangement joins TRBV6-1 to TRBJ1-1; 9 nucleotides line up with TRBD1. The CDR3 extends over 15 amino acids. J lost 6 bases, V lost 2 bases, and 7 bases had no gene match. CDR1 and CDR2 (germline): MNHNS, SASEGT. The CDR3 DNA follows: TGTGCCAGCAGTGAAAGCGGACAGGGGTTTTCTGAAGCTTTCTTT. Encoded protein: CASSESGQGFSEAFF.